The source of this T cell receptor beta chain is a study of blood T cell repertoires in COVID-19. Study as a whole: PBMCs, B-cell-depleted T cells, or T cells provided the cDNA or gDNA that made up the material.

This CDR3 has 15 amino acids. V was shortened by 0 bases and J by 1 base, with 10 bases between the two germline ends. Germline values: CDR1 SGHRS, CDR2 YFSETQ. Original methodology: Nucleated cell number was recorded as an estimate derived from reference gene primer amplification. Some clones are missing from TCRdb's copy, which holds only in-frame ones; the method was immunoSEQ multiplex PCR. D and trimming come from the DNA, and the V and J calls and clone size come from that table. The sample shows about 230,000 clones, around 85% of them seen only once. The TCR comes from an elderly woman with acute or convalescent COVID-19. The sample consisted of peripheral blood. This chain connects TRBV5-1 to TRBJ1-1; D possibly corresponds to TRBD1 (5 bases). The CDR3 coding sequence is TGCGCCAGCAGCTTGGGGGGCGGATCGAACACTGAAGCTTTCTTT. It encodes CASSLGGGSNTEAFF.